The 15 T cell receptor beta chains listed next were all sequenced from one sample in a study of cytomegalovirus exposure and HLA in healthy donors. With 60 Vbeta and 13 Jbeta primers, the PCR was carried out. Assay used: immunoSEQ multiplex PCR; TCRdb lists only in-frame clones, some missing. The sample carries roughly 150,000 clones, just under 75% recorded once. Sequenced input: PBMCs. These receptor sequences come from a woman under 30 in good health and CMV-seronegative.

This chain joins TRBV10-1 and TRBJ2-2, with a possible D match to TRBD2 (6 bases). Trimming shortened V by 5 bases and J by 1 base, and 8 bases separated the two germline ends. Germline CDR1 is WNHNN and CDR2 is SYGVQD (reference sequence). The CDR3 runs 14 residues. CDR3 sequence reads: CASSPAGNTGELFF. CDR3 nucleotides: TGCGCCAGCAGTCCAGCGGGGAACACCGGGGAGCTGTTTTTT.

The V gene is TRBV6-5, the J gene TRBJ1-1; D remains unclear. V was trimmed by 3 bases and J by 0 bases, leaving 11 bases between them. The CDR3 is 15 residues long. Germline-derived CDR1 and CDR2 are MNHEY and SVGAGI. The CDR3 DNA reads TGTGCCAGCAGTTATGACCAGGCTATGAACACTGAAGCTTTCTTT. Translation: CASSYDQAMNTEAFF.

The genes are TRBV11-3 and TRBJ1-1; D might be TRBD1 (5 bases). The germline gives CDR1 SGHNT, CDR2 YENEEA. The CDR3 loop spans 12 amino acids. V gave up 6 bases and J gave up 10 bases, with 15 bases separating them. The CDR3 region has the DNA TGTGCCAGCAGTAAGGACGGCCAGGGAGCTTTCTTT. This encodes CASSKDGQGAFF.

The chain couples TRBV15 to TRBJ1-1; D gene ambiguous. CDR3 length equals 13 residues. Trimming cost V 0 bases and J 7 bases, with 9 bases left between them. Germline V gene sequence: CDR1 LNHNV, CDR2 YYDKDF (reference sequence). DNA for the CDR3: TGTGCCACCAGCAGAGAGCGGAGGGTTGAAGCTTTCTTT. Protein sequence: CATSRERRVEAFF.

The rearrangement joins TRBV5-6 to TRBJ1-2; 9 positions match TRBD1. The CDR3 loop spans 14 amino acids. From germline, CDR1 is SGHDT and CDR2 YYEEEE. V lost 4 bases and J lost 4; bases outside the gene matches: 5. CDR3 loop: CASSADRGTYGYTF. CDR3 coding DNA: TGTGCCAGCAGCGCGGACAGGGGTACCTATGGCTACACCTTC.

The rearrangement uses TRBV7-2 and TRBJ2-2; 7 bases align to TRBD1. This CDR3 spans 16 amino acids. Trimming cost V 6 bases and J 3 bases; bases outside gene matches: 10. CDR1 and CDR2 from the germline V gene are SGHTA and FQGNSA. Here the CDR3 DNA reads TGTGCCAGCAGTCAGGACAGGTCGGCGTACACCGGGGAGCTGTTTTTT. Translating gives CASSQDRSAYTGELFF.

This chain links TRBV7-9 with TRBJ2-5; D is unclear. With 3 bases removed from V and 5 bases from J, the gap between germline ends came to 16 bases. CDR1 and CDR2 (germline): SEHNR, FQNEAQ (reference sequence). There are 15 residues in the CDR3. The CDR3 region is CASSFGHALLETQYF. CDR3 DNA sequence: TGTGCCAGCAGCTTTGGGCACGCCCTATTGGAGACCCAGTACTTC.

This CDR3 reads CASSPDRGTEAFF. CDR3 DNA: TGCGCCAGCAGTCCCGACAGGGGGACTGAAGCTTTCTTT. This chain uses TRBV10-1 with TRBJ1-1, with TRBD1 identical over 9 bases. In germline, CDR1 is WNHNN, CDR2 SYGVQD (reference sequence). This CDR3 region has 13 residues. With V trimmed by 5 bases and J by 5 bases, 3 bases remained unmatched.

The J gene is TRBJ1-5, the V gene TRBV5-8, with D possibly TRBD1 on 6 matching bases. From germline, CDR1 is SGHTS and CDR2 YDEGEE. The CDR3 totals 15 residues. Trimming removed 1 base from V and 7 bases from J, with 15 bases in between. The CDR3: CASSLRGAVGQPQHF. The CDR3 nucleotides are TGTGCCAGCAGCTTGCGGGGGGCGGTTGGACAGCCCCAGCATTTT. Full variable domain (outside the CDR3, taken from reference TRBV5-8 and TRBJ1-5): EAGVTQSPTHLIKTRGQQATLRCSPISGHTSVYWYQQALGLGLQFLLWYDEGEERNRGNFPPRFSGRQFPNYSSELNVNALELEDSALYLCASSLRGAVGQPQHFGDGTRLSIL.

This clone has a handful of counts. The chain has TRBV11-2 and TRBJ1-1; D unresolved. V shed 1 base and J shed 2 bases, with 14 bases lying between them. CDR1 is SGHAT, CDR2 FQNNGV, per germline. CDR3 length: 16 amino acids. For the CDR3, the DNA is TGTGCCAGCAGCTTAGTTAAGGCCGGGGTAAACACTGAAGCTTTCTTT. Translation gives CASSLVKAGVNTEAFF.

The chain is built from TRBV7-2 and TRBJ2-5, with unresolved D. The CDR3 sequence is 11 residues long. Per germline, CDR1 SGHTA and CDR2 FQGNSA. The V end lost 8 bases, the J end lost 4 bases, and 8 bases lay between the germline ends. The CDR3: CASARGETQYF. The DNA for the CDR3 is TGTGCCAGCGCCAGAGGAGAGACCCAGTACTTC.

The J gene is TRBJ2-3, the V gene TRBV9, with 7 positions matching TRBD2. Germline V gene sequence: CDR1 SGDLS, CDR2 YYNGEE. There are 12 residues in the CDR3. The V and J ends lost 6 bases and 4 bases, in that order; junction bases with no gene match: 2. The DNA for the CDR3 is TGTGCCAGCACCAGCGGGGCAGATACGCAGTATTTT. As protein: CASTSGADTQYF.

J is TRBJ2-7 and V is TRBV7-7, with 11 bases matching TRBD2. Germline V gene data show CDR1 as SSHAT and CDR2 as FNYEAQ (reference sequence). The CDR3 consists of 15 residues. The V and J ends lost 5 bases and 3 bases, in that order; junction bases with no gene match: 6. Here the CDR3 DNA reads TGTGCCAGCAGCCTGGGACTAGCGGCCCTCTACGAGCAGTACGTC. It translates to CASSLGLAALYEQYV.

CDR3 residues: CASSMRTTNEKLFF. Written as DNA, the CDR3 is TGTGCCAGTAGTATGAGAACAACTAATGAAAAACTGTTTTTT. The chain is built from TRBV19 and TRBJ1-4; D unresolved. Trimming removed 3 bases from V and 0 bases from J, with 5 bases in between. Germline V CDR1 and CDR2: LNHDA, SQIVND (reference sequence). This CDR3 has 14 residues.

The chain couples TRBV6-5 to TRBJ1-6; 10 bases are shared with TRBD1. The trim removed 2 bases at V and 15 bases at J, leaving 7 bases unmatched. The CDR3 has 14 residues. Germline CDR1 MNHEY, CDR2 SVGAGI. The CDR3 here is CASSYRDRGGLLHF. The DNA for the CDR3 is TGTGCCAGCAGTTACCGGGACAGGGGTGGTCTCCTCCACTTT.